This T cell receptor beta chain came from a study of neurological immune-mediated disorders. This clonotype was observed at least ten times. The CDR3 has 16 residues. Germline V CDR1 and CDR2: SGHRS, YFSETQ. V lost 1 base to trimming and J lost 0 bases; unmatched junction nucleotides: 2. One entry per CDR3 protein, called by TCRdb with MiXCR from the 5' RACE reads. The sample includes about 70,000 distinct CDR3 sequences, roughly 4.5% of them seen just once. The TCR originated in a woman aged 70-85 years with multiple sclerosis. The specimen sequenced was PBMCs. This sequence joins TRBV5-1 and TRBJ2-3; 10 nucleotides line up with TRBD2. The CDR3 bases are TGCGCCAGCAGCTTGAGGACTAGCGGTAGCACAGATACGCAGTATTTT. Its translation is CASSLRTSGSTDTQYF.